The 10 T cell receptor beta chains presented below share a single source sample, sequenced in a study of cytotoxic CD8 clonotypes in ibrutinib-treated CLL. Generated by immunoSEQ multiplex PCR, the TCRdb table keeps only in-frame clones and is missing some. The data show just over 45,000 clones, 55% to 80% seen once. The specimen was PBMCs, collected after 12 months of ibrutinib treatment. These receptors all come from a human donor with chronic lymphocytic leukemia.

This clone was counted a few times. The genes are TRBV7-2 and TRBJ1-2; D remains unclear. The germline gives CDR1 SGHTA, CDR2 FQGNSA. V was pared by 1 base and J by 5 bases, with 2 bases between. This CDR3 is built from 11 residues. This CDR3 reads CASSLDYGYTF. In DNA, the CDR3 is TGTGCCAGCAGCTTAGATTATGGCTACACCTTC. The full variable domain, with the rest looked up from reference TRBV7-2 and TRBJ1-2, is GAGVSQSPSNKVTEKGKDVELRCDPISGHTALYWYRQSLGQGLEFLIYFQGNSAPDKSGLPSDRFSAERTGGSVSTLTIQRTQQEDSAVYLCASSLDYGYTFGSGTRLTVV.

This clone was observed at least ten times. This chain links TRBV12-5 with TRBJ2-7, with D unresolved. The ends were cut back, 3 bases at V and 4 bases at J, with 4 bases in the middle. The germline V gene has CDR1 LGHNT and CDR2 FRNRAP. The CDR3 covers 11 residues. The CDR3: CASGFFYEQYF. The CDR3 bases are TGTGCTAGTGGTTTCTTTTACGAGCAGTACTTC.

This clone has more than one count but fewer than ten. This chain connects TRBV2 to TRBJ2-2; D is unresolved. This CDR3 is 15 amino acids long. The V end lost 4 bases, the J end lost 1 base, and 10 bases lay between the germline ends. From germline, CDR1 is SNHLY and CDR2 FYNNEI. CDR3 in amino acids: CASSVYQWNTGELFF. The CDR3 DNA is TGTGCCAGCAGTGTGTACCAGTGGAACACCGGGGAGCTGTTTTTT.

V usage is TRBV12-5 and J usage is TRBJ1-2, with 7 bases lining up with TRBD1. Germline V gene sequence: CDR1 LGHNT, CDR2 FRNRAP. This CDR3 comprises 16 residues. Trimming cost V 3 bases and J 8 bases; bases outside gene matches: 15. The CDR3 region has the DNA TGTGCTAGTGGTTTCGGGGACAGAGCCCTCGTGAGAGGCTACACCTTC. Its translation is CASGFGDRALVRGYTF.

CDR3 bases: TGTGCCACCAGCACGACAGGGATCGGCGGAGATGAGCAGTTCTTC. The encoded protein is CATSTTGIGGDEQFF. J is TRBJ2-1 and V is TRBV15; 7 bases are a match to TRBD1. Unmatched junction bases numbered 11, after V lost 4 bases and J lost 8 bases. Germline loops: CDR1 LNHNV, CDR2 YYDKDF (reference sequence). The CDR3 is 15 amino acids.

In DNA form, the CDR3 reads TGTGCCAGCAGTTTAAGGGACAGGGTGAACACTGAAGCTTTCTTT. Its protein product is CASSLRDRVNTEAFF. The genes are TRBV28 and TRBJ1-1; 9 bases are shared with TRBD1. The CDR3 consists of 15 residues. Germline lookup yields CDR1 MDHEN and CDR2 SYDVKM. With V trimmed by 2 bases and J by 0 bases, 1 base remained unmatched.

This chain links TRBV27 with TRBJ1-5, with 10 positions matching TRBD1. Germline V gives CDR1 MNHEY, CDR2 SMNVEV (reference sequence). V shed 8 bases and J 2 bases; nucleotides not matched to a gene: 6. The CDR3 covers 15 residues. The CDR3 DNA follows: TGTGCCAGCCGAACCGGGACAGGGGGCAATCAGCCCCAGCATTTT. This codes for CASRTGTGGNQPQHF.

V and J are TRBV28 and TRBJ1-1; D not resolved. Germline lookup yields CDR1 MDHEN and CDR2 SYDVKM. V was shortened by 7 bases and J by 0 bases, with 9 bases between the two germline ends. The CDR3 contains 13 residues. CDR3 coding DNA: TGTGCCAGCATCAGACCTATGAACACTGAAGCTTTCTTT. This gives the protein CASIRPMNTEAFF.

This clone has just a few counts. The chain carries TRBV18 and TRBJ1-5; 8 bases fit TRBD1. Germline V CDR1 and CDR2: KGHSH, LQKENI. V lost 3 bases, J lost 2 bases, and 3 bases stayed unmatched. The CDR3 extends over 15 amino acids. The CDR3: CASSPDRGGNQPQHF. The CDR3 DNA reads TGTGCCAGCTCACCCGACAGGGGAGGCAATCAGCCCCAGCATTTT.

This clone was found once. J is TRBJ2-7 and V is TRBV6-6, with D perhaps TRBD1 (6 bases). V was pared by 5 bases and J by 4 bases, with 9 bases between. Germline V CDR1 and CDR2: MNHNY, SVGAGI (reference sequence). CDR3 length: 12 amino acids. For the CDR3, the DNA is TGTGCCAGCAGTAAGCAGGGGTACGAGCAGTACTTC. This translates into CASSKQGYEQYF.